The 18 T cell receptor beta chains reported below all come from one sample, sequenced in a study of blood T cells in healthy people across ages. A second PCR of 7 to 11 cycles used a sample-barcoded 5' primer and a J-beta primer mix. TCRdb re-derived calls from the 5' RACE reads in MiXCR, one entry per CDR3 protein. This table holds approximately 1.5 million distinct CDR3 sequences, 34% found once. Sequenced material: blood. The receptors come from a woman aged 30 to 39 in good health.

This clonotype was recorded a few times. The chain carries TRBV27 and TRBJ1-2; TRBD1 matches at 7 bases. This CDR3 spans 16 amino acids. V dropped 0 bases and J dropped 2; count of bases not matched to a gene: 6. Germline V gives CDR1 MNHEY, CDR2 SMNVEV (reference sequence). The CDR3 nucleotides are TGTGCCAGCAGTTTATCCTCGACAGGGTTCAACTATGGCTACACCTTC. Residues: CASSLSSTGFNYGYTF.

The J gene is TRBJ2-3, the V gene TRBV2, with unresolved D. Germline CDR1 SNHLY, CDR2 FYNNEI. Trimming stripped 5 bases from V and 2 bases from J, with 17 bases between. This CDR3 has 16 residues. CDR3 residues: CASSYTLGKYTDTQYF. Here the CDR3 DNA reads TGTGCCAGCAGTTATACTCTAGGGAAATACACAGATACGCAGTATTTT.

A few counts support this clonotype. The V call is TRBV3-1, the J call TRBJ2-3, with a weak D call TRBD2 (5 bases). The CDR3 runs to 13 residues. The V and J ends lost 1 base and 8 bases respectively, with 10 bases between them. Germline CDR1 reads LGHDT; CDR2 reads YNNKEL (reference sequence). CDR3 nucleotide sequence: TGTGCCAGCAGCCAAGGGACTCCGGGTACGCAGTATTTT. Translation: CASSQGTPGTQYF.

This clonotype was seen just once. A much larger clonotype is one base distant, so this may be a read error. This rearrangement joins TRBV29-1 to TRBJ2-7; TRBD2 matches at 7 bases. The CDR3 runs to 12 residues. The germline V gene encodes CDR1 SQVTM and CDR2 ANQGSEA. V shed 5 bases and J 7 bases; nucleotides not matched to a gene: 8. The CDR3 sequence: CSVKREGNEQYF. In DNA, the CDR3 is TGCAGCGTTAAGCGGGAAGGGAATGAGCAGTACTTC.

This clonotype was seen only once. This chain links TRBV27 with TRBJ1-4; D remains ambiguous. CDR3 size: 15 residues. The V end was cut by 5 bases, the J end by 4 bases, with 14 bases between. CDR1 is MNHEY and CDR2 is SMNVEV in the germline V gene (reference sequence). CDR3 in DNA: TGTGCCAGCAGTCTCTCGGGGAGGCTTAATGAAAAACTGTTTTTT. Translating gives CASSLSGRLNEKLFF. The variable domain in full, with the rest retrieved from reference TRBV27 and TRBJ1-4, is EAQVTQNPRYLITVTGKKLTVTCSQNMNHEYMSWYRQDPGLGLRQIYYSMNVEVTDKGDVPEGYKVSRKEKRNFPLILESPSPNQTSLYFCASSLSGRLNEKLFFGSGTQLSVL.

The chain combines TRBV19 with TRBJ2-1; maybe TRBD2 (6 bases). The CDR3 is 14 residues long. Germline lookup yields CDR1 LNHDA and CDR2 SQIVND (reference sequence). Trimming stripped 5 bases from V and 0 bases from J, with 8 bases between. CDR3 DNA sequence: TGTGCCAGTAGTTGGCGGGGCTCCTACAATGAGCAGTTCTTC. Protein sequence: CASSWRGSYNEQFF.

This clonotype appeared a few times. The rearrangement uses TRBV3-1 and TRBJ2-7; D unclear. Trimming took off 0 bases at V and 6 bases at J, with 9 bases between the two ends. Per the germline V gene, CDR1 is LGHDT and CDR2 is YNNKEL (reference sequence). The CDR3 totals 13 residues. CDR3: CASSQDIAVEQYF. The CDR3 DNA is TGTGCCAGCAGCCAAGACATAGCTGTCGAGCAGTACTTC.

The V and J genes are TRBV15 and TRBJ2-5; TRBD1 matches at 7 bases. The V and J ends lost 0 bases and 3 bases, in that order; junction bases with no gene match: 4. CDR1 LNHNV and CDR2 YYDKDF come from the germline V gene (reference sequence). The CDR3 contains 15 residues. For the CDR3, the DNA is TGTGCCACCAGCAGAGAGCCGACAGGGAAAGAGACCCAGTACTTC. Its translation is CATSREPTGKETQYF.

As regards this clonotype: No conserved phenylalanine or tryptophan is present at the end of the CDR3, so a read error is the likely explanation. CDR3 loop: CASSPRGVGTSGLSTDTQYL. CDR3 sequence (DNA): TGTGCCAGCAGCCCGCGGGGGGTCGGGACTAGCGGGCTTAGCACAGATACGCAGTATTTG. V gene TRBV7-8 combines with J gene TRBJ2-3; the match to TRBD2 covers 12 bases. This CDR3 spans 20 amino acids. V shed 5 bases, J shed 0 bases, and the junction held 15 bases outside the gene matches. Germline assignment: CDR1 SGHVS and CDR2 FQNEAQ.

This rearrangement joins TRBV20-1 to TRBJ2-7; 16 bases agree with TRBD2. V lost 3 bases, J lost 0 bases, and 8 bases stayed unmatched. This CDR3 spans 18 amino acids. Germline V gene data show CDR1 as DFQATT and CDR2 as SNEGSKA (reference sequence). CDR3 in DNA: TGCAGTGCTAGCTCTGGGACTAGCGGGGGGGGCCTCTCCTACGAGCAGTACTTC. Translation: CSASSGTSGGGLSYEQYF.

Comments on this clonotype: The junction differs from germline at one of its ends, possibly a read error. This chain links TRBV10-3 with TRBJ2-3; D could derive from TRBD1 or TRBD2 (6 bases each). Germline V gives CDR1 ENHRY, CDR2 SYGVKD. CDR3 length: 16 residues. CDR3 protein: CAISDRGGASTDMQYF. The CDR3 region has the DNA TGTGCCATCAGTGACAGGGGCGGGGCTAGCACAGATATGCAGTATTTT.

This clonotype was observed a handful of times. This chain connects TRBV10-3 to TRBJ2-2; 7 bases match TRBD1. The length of the CDR3 is 13 residues. Per the germline V gene, CDR1 is ENHRY and CDR2 is SYGVKD. Unmatched junction bases numbered 1, after V lost 8 bases and J lost 1 base. CDR3 in amino acids: CAIRDRNTGELFF. DNA of the CDR3: TGTGCCATCCGGGACAGGAACACCGGGGAGCTGTTTTTT.

The chain recombines TRBV9 with TRBJ1-2, with 7 bases lining up with TRBD1. The trim removed 2 bases at V and 3 bases at J, leaving 4 bases unmatched. Per the germline V gene, CDR1 is SGDLS and CDR2 is YYNGEE. The CDR3 runs to 14 residues. The CDR3 DNA reads TGTGCCAGCAGCGTTGGACAGGTTGACTATGGCTACACCTTC. Encoded protein: CASSVGQVDYGYTF.

The chain employs TRBV2 and TRBJ2-1, with TRBD2 identical over 10 bases. Trimming cost V 7 bases and J 6 bases; bases outside gene matches: 12. The germline CDR1 and CDR2 sequences are SNHLY and FYNNEI. The CDR3 covers 16 residues. CDR3 in DNA: TGTGCCAGCACTCAAAGGGCTAGCGGGAGCGGCAATGAGCAGTTCTTC. This gives the protein CASTQRASGSGNEQFF.

With respect to this clonotype: The germline gene is not matched at one end of the junction; a read error may be the cause. V usage is TRBV12-3 or TRBV12-4 and J usage is TRBJ2-3, with D perhaps matching TRBD1 (5 bases). The CDR3 spans 13 residues. The DNA for the CDR3 is TGTGCCAGCTGGGGCAGGAGCACAGATACGGAGTATTTT. It translates to CASWGRSTDTEYF.

This clonotype was seen a few times. The rearrangement joins TRBV10-3 to TRBJ2-3; 10 bases line up with TRBD2. The CDR3 totals 14 residues. With V trimmed by 9 bases and J by 5 bases, 8 bases remained unmatched. Germline CDR1 and CDR2: ENHRY and SYGVKD. In nucleotides, the CDR3 is TGTGCCATGCGGACTAGCGGAGGCAGAGATACGCAGTATTTT. Encoded protein: CAMRTSGGRDTQYF.

As regards this clonotype: A clone one base away is much larger, so this may be a read error. This chain joins TRBV7-2 and TRBJ2-5; perhaps TRBD1 as D (5 bases). V was trimmed by 6 bases and J by 7 bases, leaving 12 bases between them. The length of the CDR3 is 12 residues. Germline V gene data show CDR1 as SGHTA and CDR2 as FQGNSA. CDR3 region: CASSFDRGTQYF. CDR3 sequence (DNA): TGTGCCAGCAGTTTCGATAGGGGGACCCAGTACTTC.

The chain has TRBV2 and TRBJ2-3; 7 bases fit TRBD1. CDR3 length: 16 amino acids. CDR1 SNHLY and CDR2 FYNNEI come from the germline V gene. Germline trimming cut 2 bases from V and 4 bases from J; bases unmatched to any gene: 9. The CDR3 coding sequence is TGTGCCAGCAGTGAACCGGGATACAGGGGATCAGATACGCAGTATTTT. It is translated as CASSEPGYRGSDTQYF.